The T cell receptor beta chain described here comes from a study of blood T cell repertoires in COVID-19. Trimming took off 8 bases at V and 0 bases at J, with 8 bases between the two ends. Germline V gene sequence: CDR1 SEHNR, CDR2 FQNEAQ (reference sequence). CDR3 length: 13 amino acids. In the original workflow: It was from reference gene primer amplification that nucleated cell counts were estimated. This table comes from immunoSEQ multiplex PCR, and its TCRdb copy is limited to in-frame clones, with some not included. V, J and clone size are those of that table, while D and trimming were read from the DNA. The profile shows around 310,000 clones, around 91% of them singletons. Only one count was recorded for this clone.

Sequences were obtained from peripheral blood. The V call is TRBV7-9, the J call TRBJ1-3; no clear D. The TCR originated in a woman between 40 and 55 years old with COVID-19, enrolled during active disease. As DNA, the CDR3 is TGTGCCAGCGGTTCAGGCTCTGGAAACACCATATATTTT. Its protein product is CASGSGSGNTIYF.